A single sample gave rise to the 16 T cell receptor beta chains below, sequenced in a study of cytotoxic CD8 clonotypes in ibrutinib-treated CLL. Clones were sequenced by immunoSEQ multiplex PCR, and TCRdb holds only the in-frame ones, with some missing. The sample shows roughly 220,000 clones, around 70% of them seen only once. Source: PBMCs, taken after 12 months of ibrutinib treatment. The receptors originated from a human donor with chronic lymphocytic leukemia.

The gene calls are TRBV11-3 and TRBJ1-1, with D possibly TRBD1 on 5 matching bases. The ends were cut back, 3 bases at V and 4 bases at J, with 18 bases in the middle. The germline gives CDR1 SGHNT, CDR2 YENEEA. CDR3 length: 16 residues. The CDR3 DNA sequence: TGTGCCAGCAGCTTTCCTTACCCCGGGGCCCGCACTGAAGCTTTCTTT. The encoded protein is CASSFPYPGARTEAFF. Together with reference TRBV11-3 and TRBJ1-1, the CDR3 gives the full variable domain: EAGVVQSPRYKIIEKKQPVAFWCNPISGHNTLYWYLQNLGQGPELLIRYENEEAVDDSQLPKDRFSAERLKGVDSTLKIQPAELGDSAVYLCASSFPYPGARTEAFFGQGTRLTVV.

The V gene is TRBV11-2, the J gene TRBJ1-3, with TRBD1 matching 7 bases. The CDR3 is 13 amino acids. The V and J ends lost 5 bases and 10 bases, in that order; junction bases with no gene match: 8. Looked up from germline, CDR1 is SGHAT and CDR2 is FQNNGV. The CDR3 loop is CASSPGGPNTIYF. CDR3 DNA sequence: TGTGCCAGCAGCCCAGGGGGTCCTAATACCATATATTTT. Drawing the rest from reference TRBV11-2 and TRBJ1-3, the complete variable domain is EAGVAQSPRYKIIEKRQSVAFWCNPISGHATLYWYQQILGQGPKLLIQFQNNGVVDDSQLPKDRFSAERLKGVDSTLKIQPAKLEDSAVYLCASSPGGPNTIYFGEGSWLTVV.

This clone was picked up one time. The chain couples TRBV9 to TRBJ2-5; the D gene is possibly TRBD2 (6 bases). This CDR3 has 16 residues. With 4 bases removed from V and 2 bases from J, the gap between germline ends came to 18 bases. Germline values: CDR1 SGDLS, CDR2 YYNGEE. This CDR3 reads CASSPEGSGIQETQYF. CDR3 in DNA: TGTGCCAGCAGCCCGGAGGGGTCGGGGATACAAGAGACCCAGTACTTC.

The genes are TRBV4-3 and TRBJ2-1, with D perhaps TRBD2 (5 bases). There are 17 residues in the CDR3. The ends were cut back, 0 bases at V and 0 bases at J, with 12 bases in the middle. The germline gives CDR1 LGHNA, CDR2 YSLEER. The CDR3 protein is CASSQDVSGSSYNEQFF. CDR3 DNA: TGCGCCAGCAGCCAAGATGTTTCGGGAAGCTCCTACAATGAGCAGTTCTTC.

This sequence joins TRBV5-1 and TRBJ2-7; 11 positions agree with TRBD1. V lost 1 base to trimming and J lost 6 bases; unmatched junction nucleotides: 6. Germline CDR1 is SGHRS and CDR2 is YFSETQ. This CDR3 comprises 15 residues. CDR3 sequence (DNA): TGCGCCAGCAGCTTGACAGGACAGGGGGCTGTCGAGCAGTACTTC. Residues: CASSLTGQGAVEQYF. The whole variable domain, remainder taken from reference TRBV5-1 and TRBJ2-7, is KAGVTQTPRYLIKTRGQQVTLSCSPISGHRSVSWYQQTPGQGLQFLFEYFSETQRNKGNFPGRFSGRQFSNSRSEMNVSTLELGDSALYLCASSLTGQGAVEQYFGPGTRLTVT.

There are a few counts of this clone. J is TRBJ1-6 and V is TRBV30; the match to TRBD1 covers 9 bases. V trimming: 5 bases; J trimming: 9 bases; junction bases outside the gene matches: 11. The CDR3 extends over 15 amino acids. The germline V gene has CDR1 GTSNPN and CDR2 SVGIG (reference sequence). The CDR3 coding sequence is TGTGCCTGGTTGTTACAGGGGGCGCGGGTTTCACCCCTCCACTTT. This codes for CAWLLQGARVSPLHF.

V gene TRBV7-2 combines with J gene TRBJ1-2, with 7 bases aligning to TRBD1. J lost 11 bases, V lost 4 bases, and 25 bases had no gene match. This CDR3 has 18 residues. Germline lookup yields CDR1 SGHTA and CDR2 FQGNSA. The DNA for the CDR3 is TGTGCCAGCAGCTGGACACCGATCGGGACAGCCACCGTGGGGAGTTACACCTTC. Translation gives CASSWTPIGTATVGSYTF. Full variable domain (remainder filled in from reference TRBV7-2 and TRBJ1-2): GAGVSQSPSNKVTEKGKDVELRCDPISGHTALYWYRQSLGQGLEFLIYFQGNSAPDKSGLPSDRFSAERTGGSVSTLTIQRTQQEDSAVYLCASSWTPIGTATVGSYTFGSGTRLTVV.

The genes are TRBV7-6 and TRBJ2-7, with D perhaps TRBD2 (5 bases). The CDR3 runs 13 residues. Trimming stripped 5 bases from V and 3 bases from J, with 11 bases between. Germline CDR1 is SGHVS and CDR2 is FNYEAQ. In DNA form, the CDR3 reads TGTGCCAGCAGCCGAGCGGAGAGCTACGAGCAGTACTTC. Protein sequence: CASSRAESYEQYF.

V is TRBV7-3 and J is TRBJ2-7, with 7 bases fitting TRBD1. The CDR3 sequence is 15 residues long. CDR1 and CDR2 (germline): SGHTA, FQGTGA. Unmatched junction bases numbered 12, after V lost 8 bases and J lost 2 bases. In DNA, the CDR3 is TGTGCCAGCGGTTTTATACCGGGACAGACCTACGAGCAGTACTTC. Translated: CASGFIPGQTYEQYF.

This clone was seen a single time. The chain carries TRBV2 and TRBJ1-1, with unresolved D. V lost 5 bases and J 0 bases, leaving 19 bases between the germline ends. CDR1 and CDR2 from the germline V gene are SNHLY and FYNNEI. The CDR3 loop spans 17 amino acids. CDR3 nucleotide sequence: TGTGCCAGCAGTAACTACCCGTACAGATCCCTGAACACTGAAGCTTTCTTT. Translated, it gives CASSNYPYRSLNTEAFF.

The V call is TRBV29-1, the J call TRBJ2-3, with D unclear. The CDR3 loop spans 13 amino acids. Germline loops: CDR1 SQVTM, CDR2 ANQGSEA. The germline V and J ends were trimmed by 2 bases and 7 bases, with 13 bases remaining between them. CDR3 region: CSVESLNWNTQYF. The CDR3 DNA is TGCAGCGTTGAATCCCTGAATTGGAATACGCAGTATTTT.

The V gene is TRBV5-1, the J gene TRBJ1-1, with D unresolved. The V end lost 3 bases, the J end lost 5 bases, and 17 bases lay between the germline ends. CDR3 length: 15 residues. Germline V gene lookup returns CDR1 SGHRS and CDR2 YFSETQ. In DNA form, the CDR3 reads TGCGCCAGCAGCTCCCTCGAGGGTGTGAGGACTGAAGCTTTCTTT. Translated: CASSSLEGVRTEAFF.

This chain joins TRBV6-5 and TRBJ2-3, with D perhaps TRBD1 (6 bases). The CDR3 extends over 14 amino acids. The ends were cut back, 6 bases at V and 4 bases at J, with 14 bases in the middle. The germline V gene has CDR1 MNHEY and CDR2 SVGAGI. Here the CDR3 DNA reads TGTGCCAGCAGCCTTCCAGGGGCCGCAGATACGCAGTATTTT. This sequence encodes CASSLPGAADTQYF.

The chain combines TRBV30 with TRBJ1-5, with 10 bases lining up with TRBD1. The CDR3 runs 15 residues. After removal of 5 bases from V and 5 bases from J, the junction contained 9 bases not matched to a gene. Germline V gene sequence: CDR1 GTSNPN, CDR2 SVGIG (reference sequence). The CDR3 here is CAWGRDRGRDQPQHF. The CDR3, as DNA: TGTGCCTGGGGCCGGGACAGGGGAAGGGATCAGCCCCAGCATTTT.

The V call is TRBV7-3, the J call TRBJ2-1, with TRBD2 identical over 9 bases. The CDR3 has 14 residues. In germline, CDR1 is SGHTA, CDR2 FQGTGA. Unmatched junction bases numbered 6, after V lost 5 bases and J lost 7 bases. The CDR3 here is CASSPGLAGNEQFF. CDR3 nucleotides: TGTGCCAGCAGCCCCGGGCTAGCGGGAAATGAGCAGTTCTTC.

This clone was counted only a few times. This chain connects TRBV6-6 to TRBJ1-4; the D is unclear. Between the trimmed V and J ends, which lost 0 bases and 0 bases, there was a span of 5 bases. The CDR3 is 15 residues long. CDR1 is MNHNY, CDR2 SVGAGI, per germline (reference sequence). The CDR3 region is CASSYSSATNEKLFF. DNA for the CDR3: TGTGCCAGCAGTTACTCTAGCGCAACTAATGAAAAACTGTTTTTT.